This T cell receptor (beta chain) was documented in a study of T cell changes during pregnancy in multiple sclerosis. Method: immunoSEQ multiplex PCR; TCRdb's copy keeps in-frame clones and lacks some. There are roughly 69,000 clones in the sample; 75% to 95% occur only once, and about 0.27% lies in the top ten. The sequences come from CD4+ T cells from peripheral blood mononuclear cells, collected in the third trimester of pregnancy. The receptor was isolated from a female donor in good health, enrolled as a control in a pregnancy study.

CDR3 sequence: CASSPTGVGSPLHF. CDR3 bases: TGTGCCAGCAGTCCAACAGGGGTTGGATCACCCCTCCACTTT. V and J are TRBV6-6 and TRBJ1-6; 7 positions match TRBD1. V trimming: 5 bases; J trimming: 10 bases; junction bases outside the gene matches: 8. This CDR3 is 14 amino acids long. The germline V gene encodes CDR1 MNHNY and CDR2 SVGAGI (reference sequence).